This T cell receptor beta chain is drawn from a study of cytomegalovirus exposure and HLA in healthy donors (dated by TCRdb to about 2017). Broadly, across the study: According to an earlier analysis of several hundred of the donors, about 179 million T cells yielded roughly 110 million unique TCR beta sequences and 276 Gb of sequence data. About 280 gigabases of sequencing data and 70 million to 100 million unique TCR sequences were included in an early release covering over 600 HLA-typed donors. Of the 398 genotyped donors, about 80% fell in the genetic ancestry cluster associated with self-reported Caucasian donors. The study aimed to test whether cataloging public T cell receptors could reveal signatures of past pathogen exposure. The study used immunosequencing to profile the T cell repertoires of hundreds of subjects and linked those repertoires to cytomegalovirus serostatus. A separate validation cohort of about 110 different subjects was used in addition to the roughly 620-subject first cohort. To predict cytomegalovirus infection status, the study combined high-throughput TCR immunosequencing, statistical association of individual TCRs with disease status, and machine learning. To study patterns of TCR occurrence, a later analysis re-analyzed previously published TCR beta repertoires from around 700 donors and added high-resolution HLA genotyping. The later analysis used no new phenotypic data to find candidate immune exposures, relying instead on TCR beta sequences and their occurrence across donors. In an earlier analysis of about 590 of the donors, high-throughput TCR beta sequencing was used to judge whether each TCR beta V gene segment behaved as functional or pseudogenic. Donor age, sex, ethnicity and CMV serostatus were collected together with the repertoire data. A later genetic analysis took genome-wide SNP genotypes for about three fifths of the roughly 670 donors and used that subset as a discovery cohort. Every discovery cohort repertoire had been produced on one sequencing platform. HLA typing included class I and class II loci at four-digit resolution. The number of typed donors differed by locus: about 629-630 for A, B, C, DRB1 and DQB1; some 500 for DQA1; approximately 600 for DPA1; and about 450 for DPB1. Four to six DR-DQ haplotypes were handled as single units for association and clustering, since linkage in the cohort was strong. Across some 400 genotyped donors of the cohort, an average of 235,054 unique TCR beta nucleotide sequences per donor were sequenced, and approximately 19% of those sequences were non-productive.

The research as a whole found: A later analysis reported that several top co-occurrence clusters appeared linked to parvovirus B19, influenza, CMV and Epstein-Barr virus. In a later analysis, 15,000 to 20,000 TCR beta sequences were associated with specific HLA alleles at a false discovery rate of 0.05. In a later analysis, TCR association rates were found to vary across HLA loci, with the most associated TCRs seen for DRB1 alleles and the fewest for HLA-C alleles. In vitro tests confirmed that a few of the cytomegalovirus-associated TCR beta chains recognize cytomegalovirus antigens. Strong co-occurrence of HLA alleles, especially DR and DQ, made assigning TCR associations to individual alleles difficult. Some IMGT-functional V segments, including TRBV6-2 and TRBV6-3, could not be distinguished by the 87-base-pair reads and were therefore excluded. Compared with the roughly 600-donor mean, donors in an Asian-associated ancestry cluster had fewer N-insertions in productive TCRs, according to a later genetic analysis. A total of 150 or so TCR beta chains were listed by the study as associated with cytomegalovirus. Presence/absence analyses assumed roughly uniform sequencing depth across donors, an assumption that may not hold. For the cohort, immune exposure information was limited to CMV serostatus. Across donors, most TCR sequences were observed very rarely, whereas some public TCRs were present in many individuals. A group of highly shared sequence variants was considered likely to be a technical artifact of the sequencing pipeline. Only TCR beta chains were sequenced in this cohort, and the absence of alpha or paired-chain data limited detectable features. A further reported finding was that TCR beta sequences accurately predicted the HLA-A and HLA-B alleles for most subjects in the first cohort. A later genetic analysis associated a missense DCLRE1C variant with V-gene and J-gene trimming of TCR beta chains, and an independent cohort replicated the association. Because some donors lacked HLA typing at each locus, the association tests relied only on the typed subset. In a later analysis, HLA-associated TCR beta chains showed more clonal expansion and lower generation probabilities than non-associated chains that were equally common. Cytomegalovirus status was reported to be diagnosed by the classifier with high specificity and sensitivity in both the original and validation cohorts. The authors suggested that the approach could potentially be extended to other disease states and immunological phenotypes. According to a later analysis, most CMV-associated TCR beta chains appeared to be HLA-restricted, and the HLA associations seemed to be driven largely by CMV exposure. Correlated functional status among segregating V segments might be attributable to linkage disequilibrium, but an unknown experimental factor could not be ruled out. Some 15 rarely observed V segments, including chromosome 9 orphons, were excluded from the earlier analysis of about 610 of the donors because counts were too low. In an earlier analysis of some 550 of the donors, most TCR beta V segments were observed in productive rearrangements about 90% or about 30% of the time, broadly matching IMGT annotations.

The cohort consisted of 600 or so healthy bone marrow donors. At the time of sampling, every cohort member was nominally healthy, though immune exposures that went unrecorded were likely present. The donor tested CMV seropositive, placing the donor among the roughly 300 seropositive members of the cohort. A peripheral blood sample was collected from each donor, and TCR beta sequencing was performed on peripheral blood mononuclear cells. The Qiagen DNeasy Blood Extraction Kit was used to extract genomic DNA from the blood cell samples. Regarding this clone: Its antigen specificity is not known. Base qualities are not at hand, and no much larger clone is one base apart.

Library construction relied on the immunoSEQ multiplex PCR assay. The multiplex PCR relied on a mix of 60 forward primers for TCR Vbeta segments and 13 reverse primers for TCR Jbeta segments. The CDR3 region of rearranged TCR beta genes was amplified from genomic DNA by a multiplex PCR assay. The amplified TCR beta libraries were sequenced on the Illumina HiSeq System as 87-base-pair reads. The study's own analysis went as follows. Across the roughly 700 repertoires, a later analysis counted some 80 million unique TCR beta chains, roughly 11 million of which were shared by at least two donors. Raw reads were error-corrected and collapsed into unique sequences by a nearest-neighbor algorithm in which closely related sequences were merged to remove PCR and sequencing errors. To assign V, D and J gene segments, CDR3 sequences were aligned to IMGT reference sequences. For a sequence to be retained, a match of at least six nucleotides was required to both a V gene segment and a J gene segment. A rearrangement was called productive if the CDR3 had no stop codons and remained in frame with V and J, and every other rearrangement was called non-productive. Following IMGT convention, CDR3 was defined as the stretch from the second conserved V-encoded cysteine to the conserved J-encoded phenylalanine. In an earlier analysis of just under 600 of the donors, sequences lacking an unambiguous match to a single V gene segment were excluded. In an earlier analysis of 450 to 750 of the donors, a V segment was called functional when productive rearrangements were above 56.7%, and segregating when the standard deviation between donors exceeded 5%. A statistical classification framework was built to diagnose cytomegalovirus status from the catalog of TCR beta chain sequences. In a later analysis, V and J genes were assigned by comparing TCR nucleotide sequences against IMGT/GENE-DB human TR gene sequences. The TCRdist pipeline was used in a later analysis to assign CDR3 sequences and most-parsimonious VDJ recombination scenarios. In a later analysis, each TCR beta chain was defined by its CDR3 amino acid sequence together with its V-gene family, and reads lacking a unique V-gene family were excluded. To address suspected cross-contamination and a sequencing artifact, a later analysis removed a few hundred highly shared, low-generation-probability nucleotide sequences. A later analysis calculated a clonal expansion index for each public chain from normalized within-repertoire ranks of inferred template counts. Generation probabilities in a later analysis came from a VDJ recombination model fitted to out-of-frame rearrangements, and those results were checked against IGoR. Hypergeometric tests were used in a later analysis to score TCR-TCR, TCR-HLA and TCR-CMV co-occurrence, with a repertoire-size bias correction applied to the TCR pairs. In a later analysis, false discovery rates were estimated by permuting HLA or CMV assignments 20 times. In a later analysis, co-occurring TCRs were grouped with DBSCAN, and TCRdist sequence similarity was added when clustering was performed within HLA-allele-positive subsets. Co-occurrence clustering excluded repertoires with fewer than 30,000 or more than 120,000 public chains, plus five with anomalous nucleotide sharing. As stored in TCRdb, this immuneACCESS dataset retains in-frame rearrangements with V and J assigned. A fraction of the clones does not appear; measured against another copy, unresolved V genes explain less than half of the discrepancy, and the remainder lacks a known reason. V and J calls and clone size follow that table, whereas D and trimming were derived from the DNA. In all, the sample holds 150,000 to 200,000 clones, and roughly 86% of those were seen once. Together, the top ten hold roughly 3.6% of the sample.

CDR1 and CDR2 are drawn from the germline V gene (reference sequence): MNHEY, SMNVEV. The CDR3 covers 17 residues, taking in both the cysteine and the phenylalanine. The only DNA kept is the CDR3, 51 bases in frame from the first base. V and J are truncated by 2 bases and 8 bases respectively, leaving an intervening sequence of 24 bases. The source is a man aged 35-49 years in good health and CMV-seropositive. This chain joins TRBV27 to TRBJ1-2, with TRBD1 perhaps the D gene, on 6 matching bases. Sequenced sample: PBMCs. The encoded CDR3 is CASSLGNRESPLNGYTF. The DNA reads as follows: TGTGCCAGCAGTTTAGGAAACAGGGAATCCCCATTGAACGGCTACACCTTC.